Shown below are 2 T cell receptor beta chains from a single sample sequenced in a study of cytomegalovirus exposure and HLA in healthy donors. The PCR ran on 60 Vbeta and 13 Jbeta primers. Sequencing used immunoSEQ multiplex PCR; TCRdb keeps in-frame clones, though not all of them. The profile shows about 100,000 clones, about four fifths of them singletons. The sample comprised PBMCs. The receptors here all came from a woman between 65 and 79 years old in good health and CMV-seropositive.

This clone was detected only a few times. V usage is TRBV28 and J usage is TRBJ1-5, with D possibly matching TRBD1 (6 bases). Trimming removed 6 bases at V and 7 bases at J, with 16 bases between. CDR1 and CDR2 from the germline V gene are MDHEN and SYDVKM. CDR3 length equals 14 residues. DNA of the CDR3: TGTGCCAGCAGGGGAGGGGGACGGGAACAGCCCCAGCATTTT. Its translation: CASRGGGREQPQHF.

This clone was observed once. V and J are TRBV23-1 and TRBJ1-3; D uncertain. The J call may be faulty, since TRBJ2-2 better matches the DNA end. TRBV23-1 is reported as an ORF; its role is uncertain. The CDR3 totals 13 residues. In nucleotides, the CDR3 is TGCGCCAGCAGTCAATATGACACCGGGGAGCTGTTTTTT. Translated: CASSQYDTGELFF.